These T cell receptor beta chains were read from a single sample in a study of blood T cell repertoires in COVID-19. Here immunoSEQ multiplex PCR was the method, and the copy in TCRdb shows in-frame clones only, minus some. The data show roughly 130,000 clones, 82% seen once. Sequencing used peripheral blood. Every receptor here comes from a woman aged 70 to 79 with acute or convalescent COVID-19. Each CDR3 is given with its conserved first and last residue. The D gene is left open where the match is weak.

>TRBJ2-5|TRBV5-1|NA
CASSVLLQGGETQYF
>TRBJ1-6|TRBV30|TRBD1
CAWIPGLDRGSTRNSYNSPLHF
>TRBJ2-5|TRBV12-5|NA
CASGTDQETQYF
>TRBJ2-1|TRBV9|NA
CASSIGAGQKYNEQFF
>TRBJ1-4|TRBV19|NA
CASSSPTAYNEKLFF
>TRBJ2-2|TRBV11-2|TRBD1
CASSLQGAIGELFF
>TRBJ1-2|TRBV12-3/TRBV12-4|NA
CASTPWAGGNTF
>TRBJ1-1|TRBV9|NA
CASSVADSLNTEAFF
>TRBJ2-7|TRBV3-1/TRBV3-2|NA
CASSQGISGQYF
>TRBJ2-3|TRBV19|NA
CASTFRASYAPTLGGADTQYF
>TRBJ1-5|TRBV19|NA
CASSTTRTEHYSNQPQHF
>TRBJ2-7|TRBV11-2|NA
CASSPRQGGQGEQYF
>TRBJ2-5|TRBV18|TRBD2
CASSPLGTSGETQYF
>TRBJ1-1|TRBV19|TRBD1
CASSTIGTDTEAFF
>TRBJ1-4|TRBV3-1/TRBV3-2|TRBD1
CASSRSETGDEKLFF
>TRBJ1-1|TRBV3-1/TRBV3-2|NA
CASSQDPRGGTEAFF
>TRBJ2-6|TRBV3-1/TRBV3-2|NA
CASSQRGSGANVLTF
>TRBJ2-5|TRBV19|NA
CASSSAAVGSETQYF
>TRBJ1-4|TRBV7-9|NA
CASLEAGGNEKLFF